A single TCR beta chain is shown here with its context. Its cognate antigen is unknown. PCR involved 60 Vbeta and 13 Jbeta primers. The method was immunoSEQ multiplex PCR; TCRdb's version includes in-frame clones alone and lacks a portion of them. The top ten hold 1.5% to 2% of the sample, which has about 260,000 clones, 84% seen once. The data stem from a study of cytomegalovirus exposure and HLA in healthy donors. Study in general: When fewer than 500 donors were genotyped, approximately 81% of them were found to fall in the Caucasian-associated ancestry cluster. Findings and caveats of the study: In an earlier analysis, about 87% or about 30%: the productive usage of most TCR beta V segments. Reportedly, cytomegalovirus status was diagnosed with high sensitivity and specificity. Later analysis associated a missense DCLRE1C variant with TCR beta V- and J-gene trimming.

Germline values: CDR1 SQVTM, CDR2 ANQGSEA. This CDR3 region has 13 residues. Between the trimmed V and J ends, which lost 4 bases and 5 bases, there was a span of 14 bases. This sequence joins TRBV29-1 and TRBJ2-5; D possibly corresponds to TRBD1 (6 bases). This sequence originates from a woman in her thirties or forties in good health and CMV-seropositive. Sequenced input: PBMCs. In DNA, the CDR3 is TGCAGCGTTGTCTTAGGGGGAGCTGAGACCCAGTACTTC. It is translated as CSVVLGGAETQYF.